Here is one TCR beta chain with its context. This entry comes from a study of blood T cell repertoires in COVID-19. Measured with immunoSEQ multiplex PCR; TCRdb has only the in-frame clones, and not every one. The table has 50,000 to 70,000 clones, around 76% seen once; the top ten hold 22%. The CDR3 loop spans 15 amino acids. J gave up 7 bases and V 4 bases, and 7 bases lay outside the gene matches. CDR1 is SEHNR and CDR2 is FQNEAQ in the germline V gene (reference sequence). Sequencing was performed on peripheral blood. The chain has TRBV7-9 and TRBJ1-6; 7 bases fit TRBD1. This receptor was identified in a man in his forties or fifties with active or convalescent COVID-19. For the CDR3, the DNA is TGTGCCAGCAGCTACGGGACAGCTAACAATTCACCCCTCCACTTT. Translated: CASSYGTANNSPLHF.